These 5 T cell receptor beta chains share one sample of origin, sequenced in a study of control samples from healthy donors and cancer patients. Libraries were prepared by immunoSEQ multiplex PCR; TCRdb keeps only in-frame clonotypes and omits some of them. The sample lists roughly 150,000 clones, 75% to 90% seen once, with 4.9% in the top ten. The material sequenced was blood. Receptors originate from a man between 25 and 39 years old in good health.

The chain combines TRBV2 with TRBJ2-7, with 8 bases matching TRBD2. The CDR3 length is 15 residues. CDR1 SNHLY and CDR2 FYNNEI come from the germline V gene. J lost 6 bases, V lost 2 bases, and 9 bases had no gene match. CDR3: CASSEPGGRRAEQYF. CDR3 sequence (DNA): TGTGCCAGCAGTGAACCGGGGGGGCGAAGAGCCGAGCAGTACTTC.

CDR3 loop: CAISTGLEEGYTF. CDR3 nucleotides: TGTGCCATCAGTACGGGGCTCGAGGAGGGCTACACCTTC. The chain combines TRBV10-3 with TRBJ1-2, with D perhaps TRBD1 (5 bases). The germline V gene encodes CDR1 ENHRY and CDR2 SYGVKD. Trimming shortened V by 5 bases and J by 8 bases, and 15 bases separated the two germline ends. This CDR3 has 13 amino acids.

This chain connects TRBV18 to TRBJ2-7, with 7 bases that match TRBD1. The V gene end was trimmed by 3 bases and the J gene end by 4 bases; junction bases not matched to a gene: 6. Germline CDR1 reads KGHSH; CDR2 reads LQKENI. This CDR3 region has 14 residues. The CDR3 reads CASSPDRVTYEQYF. The CDR3 bases are TGTGCCAGCTCACCTGACAGGGTGACGTACGAGCAGTACTTC. The entire variable domain, with the rest obtained from reference TRBV18 and TRBJ2-7, is as follows: NAGVMQNPRHLVRRRGQEARLRCSPMKGHSHVYWYRQLPEEGLKFMVYLQKENIIDESGMPKERFSAEFPKEGPSILRIQQVVRGDSAAYFCASSPDRVTYEQYFGPGTRLTVT.

CDR3 DNA: TGTGCCAGCAGCCGTCAAGAGCAAGATACGCAGTATTTT. Protein product: CASSRQEQDTQYF. The chain carries TRBV5-5 and TRBJ2-3; D is unclear. The CDR3 is 13 amino acids. The germline gives CDR1 SGHKS, CDR2 YYEKEE (reference sequence). Trimming took off 4 bases at V and 5 bases at J, with 11 bases between the two ends.

The chain is built from TRBV23-1 and TRBJ1-5, with a possible D match to TRBD1 (6 bases). TRBV23-1 is placed among ORFs of uncertain function. The CDR3 has 18 amino acids. Trimming shortened V by 3 bases and J by 2 bases, and 20 bases separated the two germline ends. The CDR3 DNA follows: TGCGCCAGCAGTCAGCCCTGGTGGGGGCGGGGAGGCAATCAGCCCCAGCATTTT. Translating gives CASSQPWWGRGGNQPQHF.